This is a list of T cell receptor beta chains from one sample in a study of identical twins. TCRdb processed the 5' RACE reads anew with MiXCR; each CDR3 protein has one entry. The sample holds some 690,000 distinct CDR3 sequences, about 20% seen once. The same data also contributed to another study, on T cells expressing NK-cell markers.

Sequencing used PBMCs. The source is a woman between 18 and 29 years old in good health. Each CDR3 is given with its conserved first and last residue.

V gene: TRBV12-3/TRBV12-4; J gene: TRBJ2-1; CDR3 protein: CASSVRREDEQFF
V gene: TRBV7-2; J gene: TRBJ2-3; CDR3 protein: CASSYTRRVDTQYF
V gene: TRBV10-3; J gene: TRBJ2-7; CDR3 protein: CAISAPTRTATYEQYF
V gene: TRBV12-3/TRBV12-4; J gene: TRBJ2-1; CDR3 protein: CASSLDRGHEQFF
V gene: TRBV20-1; J gene: TRBJ2-1; CDR3 protein: CSARDRQMGNEQFF
V gene: TRBV12-3/TRBV12-4; J gene: TRBJ1-1; CDR3 protein: CASSFRAGPTEAFF
V gene: TRBV29-1; J gene: TRBJ2-3; CDR3 protein: CSVALLGGHTDTQYF
V gene: TRBV25-1; J gene: TRBJ2-1; CDR3 protein: CASTWGGEQFF
V gene: TRBV6-1; J gene: TRBJ1-1; CDR3 protein: CASSEAGQNTEAFF
V gene: TRBV2; J gene: TRBJ2-7; CDR3 protein: CASTAGGLGGQYF
V gene: TRBV5-5; J gene: TRBJ2-2; CDR3 protein: CASSLTGGGTGELFF
V gene: TRBV15; J gene: TRBJ1-1; CDR3 protein: CATSGWVATEAFF
V gene: TRBV7-2; J gene: TRBJ2-3; CDR3 protein: CASSLTSGTDTQYF
V gene: TRBV20-1; J gene: TRBJ2-5; CDR3 protein: CSAREQAGGPEWETQYF
V gene: TRBV18; J gene: TRBJ2-1; CDR3 protein: CASSNQWGASNEQFF
V gene: TRBV12-3/TRBV12-4; J gene: TRBJ2-7; CDR3 protein: CASNLLGYEQYF
V gene: TRBV12-3/TRBV12-4; J gene: TRBJ2-2; CDR3 protein: CASSPRTDANTGELFF
V gene: TRBV6-1; J gene: TRBJ2-7; CDR3 protein: CASRRDWEQYF
V gene: TRBV30; J gene: TRBJ2-2; CDR3 protein: CAWSGASSGELFF
V gene: TRBV5-1; J gene: TRBJ2-7; CDR3 protein: CASSPRGFDEKQYF
V gene: TRBV15; J gene: TRBJ1-6; CDR3 protein: CATSSQGQGTSPLHF
V gene: TRBV12-3/TRBV12-4; J gene: TRBJ2-1; CDR3 protein: CASSPLTGANYNEQFF
V gene: TRBV10-3; J gene: TRBJ2-1; CDR3 protein: CATERGDNEQFF
V gene: TRBV7-2; J gene: TRBJ2-1; CDR3 protein: CASSLRAGGSYNEQFF
V gene: TRBV12-3/TRBV12-4; J gene: TRBJ2-7; CDR3 protein: CASTPRRTEEQYF
V gene: TRBV24-1; J gene: TRBJ2-1; CDR3 protein: CATSVGTSGSNEQFF
V gene: TRBV10-3; J gene: TRBJ2-3; CDR3 protein: CAISKNGQGSTDTQYF
V gene: TRBV7-3; J gene: TRBJ2-1; CDR3 protein: CASSPDTSGGAEQFF
V gene: TRBV12-3/TRBV12-4; J gene: TRBJ1-1; CDR3 protein: CASSYQVDTEAFF
V gene: TRBV12-3/TRBV12-4; J gene: TRBJ2-7; CDR3 protein: CASSPPLDAYEQYF
V gene: TRBV9; J gene: TRBJ2-1; CDR3 protein: CASSVAVAGGQGEQFF